The rows below give T cell receptor beta chains drawn from one sample of a study of shared clonotypes between healthy human individuals. Only in-frame clones appear in the TCRdb table, and some are missing; sequencing was by immunoSEQ multiplex PCR. The table lists roughly 2,300,000 clones, less than 95% of them singletons. Sequencing was performed on naive CD4+ T cells from PBMCs. These TCRs come from a man between 18 and 29 years old in good health. Some clones in this sample may be carry-over from other donors' samples. Both conserved end residues are part of each CDR3. D genes are given only for firm matches. Some rows have no size entry. The others give once, few or many, or a class for an expanded clone.

len: 16
d_gene: .
j_gene: TRBJ2-1
v_gene: TRBV15
abundance: .
CDR3nt: TGTGCCACCAGCAGAGACCGGGTGGGGGCTAACAATGAGCAGTTCTTC
CDR3aa: CATSRDRVGANNEQFF

len: 16
d_gene: TRBD2
j_gene: TRBJ2-7
v_gene: TRBV27
abundance: .
CDR3nt: TGTGCCAGCAGCAGTTTATGGCGGGAGGGCCGTAGCGAGCAGTACTTC
CDR3aa: CASSSLWREGRSEQYF

len: 15
d_gene: .
j_gene: TRBJ1-4
v_gene: TRBV18
abundance: .
CDR3nt: TGTGCCAGCTCACTCTCCCTGGACACCAATGAAAAACTGTTTTTT
CDR3aa: CASSLSLDTNEKLFF

len: 15
d_gene: .
j_gene: TRBJ2-2
v_gene: TRBV5-4
abundance: .
CDR3nt: TGTGCCAGCAGCCTAGCCCGGGGGAACACCGGGGAGCTGTTTTTT
CDR3aa: CASSLARGNTGELFF

len: 15
d_gene: .
j_gene: TRBJ2-2
v_gene: TRBV5-1
abundance: .
CDR3nt: TGCGCCAGCTGCTCCCTGACAGCGAACACCGGGGAGCTGTTTTTT
CDR3aa: CASCSLTANTGELFF

len: 12
d_gene: .
j_gene: TRBJ2-3
v_gene: TRBV7-9
abundance: once
CDR3nt: TGTGCCAGCAGCTCCTCCACAGATACGCAGTATTTT
CDR3aa: CASSSSTDTQYF

len: 14
d_gene: TRBD1
j_gene: TRBJ2-3
v_gene: TRBV11-3
abundance: .
CDR3nt: TGTGCCAGCAGCCCGGACAGGGGGCGGGATACGCAGTATTTT
CDR3aa: CASSPDRGRDTQYF

len: 15
d_gene: .
j_gene: TRBJ1-5
v_gene: TRBV28
abundance: .
CDR3nt: TGTGCCAGCAGTCCCCTTACAGGGTTGAATCAGCCCCAGCATTTT
CDR3aa: CASSPLTGLNQPQHF

len: 14
d_gene: .
j_gene: TRBJ2-5
v_gene: TRBV6-1
abundance: .
CDR3nt: TGTGCCAGCAGTGCCACAGAAGGGGGGCAGACCCAGTACTTC
CDR3aa: CASSATEGGQTQYF

len: 14
d_gene: .
j_gene: TRBJ1-1
v_gene: TRBV6-1
abundance: .
CDR3nt: TGTGCCAGCAGAAGGGGAGAAACACTGGGGGAAGCTTTCTTT
CDR3aa: CASRRGETLGEAFF

len: 15
d_gene: TRBD1
j_gene: TRBJ2-5
v_gene: TRBV9
abundance: .
CDR3nt: TGTGCCAGCAGCGTTCGGGACAGCAGCCAAGAGACCCAGTACTTC
CDR3aa: CASSVRDSSQETQYF

len: 14
d_gene: .
j_gene: TRBJ2-1
v_gene: TRBV18
abundance: few
CDR3nt: TGTGCCAGCTCACCGGGGGGTTCCTACAATGAGCAGTTCTTC
CDR3aa: CASSPGGSYNEQFF

len: 13
d_gene: .
j_gene: TRBJ1-1
v_gene: TRBV27
abundance: .
CDR3nt: TGTGCCAGCAGCCCTGGTTGGAACACTGAAGCTTTCTTT
CDR3aa: CASSPGWNTEAFF

len: 13
d_gene: .
j_gene: TRBJ2-3
v_gene: TRBV19
abundance: .
CDR3nt: TGTGCCACCGCGGCAGTAAGCACAGATACGCAGTATTTT
CDR3aa: CATAAVSTDTQYF

len: 13
d_gene: TRBD1
j_gene: TRBJ2-7
v_gene: TRBV19
abundance: .
CDR3nt: TGTGCCAGTAGTACAAGACAGGGGGCCGAGCAGTACTTC
CDR3aa: CASSTRQGAEQYF

len: 16
d_gene: TRBD2
j_gene: TRBJ2-5
v_gene: TRBV5-6
abundance: .
CDR3nt: TGTGCCAGCAGCTTGCTAGCGGGAGGGCCAGGGGAGACCCAGTACTTC
CDR3aa: CASSLLAGGPGETQYF

len: 12
d_gene: TRBD1
j_gene: TRBJ2-2
v_gene: TRBV28
abundance: .
CDR3nt: TGTGCCAGTAACAGGGGGACCGGGGAGCTGTTTTTT
CDR3aa: CASNRGTGELFF

len: 13
d_gene: .
j_gene: TRBJ2-2
v_gene: TRBV18
abundance: .
CDR3nt: TGTGCCAGCTCACCGATAGAAGCTGGGGAGCTGTTTTTT
CDR3aa: CASSPIEAGELFF

len: 16
d_gene: TRBD1
j_gene: TRBJ1-5
v_gene: TRBV4-2
abundance: .
CDR3nt: TGTGCCAGCAGCCAGAGACAGGGCCAGTTCAATCAGCCCCAGCATTTT
CDR3aa: CASSQRQGQFNQPQHF

len: 15
d_gene: .
j_gene: TRBJ1-3
v_gene: TRBV7-9
abundance: .
CDR3nt: TGTGCCAGCAGGCCCGGACGCTTCTCTGGAAACACCATATATTTT
CDR3aa: CASRPGRFSGNTIYF

len: 14
d_gene: .
j_gene: TRBJ2-7
v_gene: TRBV7-2
abundance: .
CDR3nt: TGTGCCAGCAGCCATGGAGGACCAGGCTGGGAGCAGTACTTC
CDR3aa: CASSHGGPGWEQYF

len: 14
d_gene: .
j_gene: TRBJ1-2
v_gene: TRBV19
abundance: .
CDR3nt: TGTGCCAGTACCTATGCGGGGGCCTCCTATGGCTACACCTTC
CDR3aa: CASTYAGASYGYTF

len: 15
d_gene: .
j_gene: TRBJ2-3
v_gene: TRBV5-6
abundance: .
CDR3nt: TGTGCCAGCACCCGCCTGGCGGTGAGCACAGATACGCAGTATTTT
CDR3aa: CASTRLAVSTDTQYF

len: 15
d_gene: TRBD2
j_gene: TRBJ2-7
v_gene: TRBV28
abundance: .
CDR3nt: TGTGCCAGCAGTTTACGACTAGCGGGCCCCTACGAGCAGTACTTC
CDR3aa: CASSLRLAGPYEQYF

len: 11
d_gene: .
j_gene: TRBJ2-1
v_gene: TRBV11-2
abundance: once
CDR3nt: TGTGCCAGCAGCCTAAGGAGGGAAAAGTTCTTC
CDR3aa: CASSLRREKFF

len: 16
d_gene: TRBD1
j_gene: TRBJ2-6
v_gene: TRBV28
abundance: .
CDR3nt: TGTGCCAGCAGTCTTATACAGGGGGCGAGAGCCAACGTCCTGACTTTC
CDR3aa: CASSLIQGARANVLTF

len: 15
d_gene: TRBD1
j_gene: TRBJ2-7
v_gene: TRBV28
abundance: .
CDR3nt: TGTGCCAGCAGTCCGGGGACAGGTCCTTCCTACGAGCAGTACTTC
CDR3aa: CASSPGTGPSYEQYF

len: 18
d_gene: .
j_gene: TRBJ2-7
v_gene: TRBV15
abundance: .
CDR3nt: TGTGCCACCAGCAGAGTCGACATTCCCCTCCTCATACCCGTGGAGCAGTACTTC
CDR3aa: CATSRVDIPLLIPVEQYF

len: 15
d_gene: .
j_gene: TRBJ2-1
v_gene: TRBV11-3
abundance: .
CDR3nt: TGTGCCAGCAGCTTAGCAACGCTTCCCGAGGATGAGCAGTTCTTC
CDR3aa: CASSLATLPEDEQFF

len: 15
d_gene: TRBD1
j_gene: TRBJ1-2
v_gene: TRBV9
abundance: .
CDR3nt: TGTGCCAGCAGCGACAATTACCGGGACAGCTATGGCTACACCTTC
CDR3aa: CASSDNYRDSYGYTF

len: 15
d_gene: .
j_gene: TRBJ1-5
v_gene: TRBV18
abundance: .
CDR3nt: TGTGCCAGCTCACCCGGACAGAACATTAATCAGCCCCAGCATTTT
CDR3aa: CASSPGQNINQPQHF

len: 15
d_gene: TRBD1
j_gene: TRBJ1-1
v_gene: TRBV28
abundance: .
CDR3nt: TGTGCCAGCAGTGGGACAGGGGACTCAAACACTGAAGCTTTCTTT
CDR3aa: CASSGTGDSNTEAFF

len: 13
d_gene: .
j_gene: TRBJ2-5
v_gene: TRBV25-1
abundance: .
CDR3nt: TGTGCCAGCAGCGGAACGGCAACGGAGACCCAGTACTTC
CDR3aa: CASSGTATETQYF

len: 15
d_gene: TRBD1
j_gene: TRBJ1-5
v_gene: TRBV7-9
abundance: .
CDR3nt: TGTGCCAGCAGCCCCGGGACAGGGAATGAGCAGCCCCAGCATTTT
CDR3aa: CASSPGTGNEQPQHF

len: 17
d_gene: .
j_gene: TRBJ1-5
v_gene: TRBV4-1
abundance: .
CDR3nt: TGCGCCAGCAGCCAAGGGATGCCGGGGAATGGCAATCAGCCCCAGCATTTT
CDR3aa: CASSQGMPGNGNQPQHF

len: 16
d_gene: TRBD2
j_gene: TRBJ2-3
v_gene: TRBV7-9
abundance: .
CDR3nt: TGTGCCAGCAACTCTTTAGCGGGAGTGGAGACAGATACGCAGTATTTT
CDR3aa: CASNSLAGVETDTQYF

len: 15
d_gene: .
j_gene: TRBJ2-2
v_gene: TRBV7-2
abundance: .
CDR3nt: TGTGCCAGCAGCCCCTTTGGGGGGAGGACCGGGGAGCTGTTTTTT
CDR3aa: CASSPFGGRTGELFF

len: 13
d_gene: TRBD1
j_gene: TRBJ1-2
v_gene: TRBV19
abundance: once
CDR3nt: TGTGCCAGTGGCGGCGGCAGGGGGTATGGCTACACCTTC
CDR3aa: CASGGGRGYGYTF

len: 13
d_gene: .
j_gene: TRBJ2-2
v_gene: TRBV28
abundance: .
CDR3nt: TGTGCCAGCAGTTTTGAGGCTTCCGGGGAGCTGTTTTTT
CDR3aa: CASSFEASGELFF

len: 14
d_gene: .
j_gene: TRBJ1-5
v_gene: TRBV18
abundance: .
CDR3nt: TGTGCCAGCTCACCGGGGAGCCCCAATCAGCCCCAGCATTTT
CDR3aa: CASSPGSPNQPQHF

len: 14
d_gene: .
j_gene: TRBJ2-5
v_gene: TRBV18
abundance: .
CDR3nt: TGTGCCAGCTCACCTAATCGGGGGGCAGAGACCCAGTACTTC
CDR3aa: CASSPNRGAETQYF

len: 15
d_gene: TRBD1
j_gene: TRBJ2-1
v_gene: TRBV11-3
abundance: .
CDR3nt: TGTGCCAGCAGCTCCTCCGGGACAGGGTACAATGAGCAGTTCTTC
CDR3aa: CASSSSGTGYNEQFF

len: 15
d_gene: TRBD1
j_gene: TRBJ2-3
v_gene: TRBV6-5
abundance: .
CDR3nt: TGTGCCAGCAGTTCTCGGGACAGGGCCACAGATACGCAGTATTTT
CDR3aa: CASSSRDRATDTQYF

len: 12
d_gene: .
j_gene: TRBJ1-2
v_gene: TRBV11-2
abundance: .
CDR3nt: TGTGCCAGCAGCTGGGGGGGGTACGGCTACACCTTC
CDR3aa: CASSWGGYGYTF

len: 13
d_gene: .
j_gene: TRBJ1-6
v_gene: TRBV6-6
abundance: .
CDR3nt: TGTGCCAGCTCAAGGGTGCCGAATTCACCCCTCCACTTT
CDR3aa: CASSRVPNSPLHF